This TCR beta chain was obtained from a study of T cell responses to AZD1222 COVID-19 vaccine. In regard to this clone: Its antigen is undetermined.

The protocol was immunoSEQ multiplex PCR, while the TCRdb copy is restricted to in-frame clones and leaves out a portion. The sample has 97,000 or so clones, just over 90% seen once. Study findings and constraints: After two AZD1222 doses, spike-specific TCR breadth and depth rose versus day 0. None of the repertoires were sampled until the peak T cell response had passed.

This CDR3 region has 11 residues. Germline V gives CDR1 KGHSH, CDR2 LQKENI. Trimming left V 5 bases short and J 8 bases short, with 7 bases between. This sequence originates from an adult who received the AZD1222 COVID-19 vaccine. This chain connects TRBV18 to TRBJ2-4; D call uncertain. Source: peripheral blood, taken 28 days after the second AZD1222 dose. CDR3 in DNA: TGTGCCAGCTCAGCGTACGACATTCAGTACTTC. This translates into CASSAYDIQYF.